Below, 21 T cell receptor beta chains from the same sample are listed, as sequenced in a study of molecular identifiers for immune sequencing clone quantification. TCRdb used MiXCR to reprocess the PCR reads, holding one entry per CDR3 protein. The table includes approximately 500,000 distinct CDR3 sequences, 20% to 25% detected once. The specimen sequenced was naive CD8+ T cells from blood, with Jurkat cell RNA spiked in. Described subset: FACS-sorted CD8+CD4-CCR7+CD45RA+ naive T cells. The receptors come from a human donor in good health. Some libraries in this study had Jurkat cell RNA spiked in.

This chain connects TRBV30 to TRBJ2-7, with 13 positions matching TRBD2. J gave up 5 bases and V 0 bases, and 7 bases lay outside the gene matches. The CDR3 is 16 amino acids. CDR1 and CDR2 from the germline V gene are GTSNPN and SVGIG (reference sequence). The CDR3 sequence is CAWSVFHGLAGDEQYF. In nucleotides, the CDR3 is TGTGCCTGGAGTGTGTTCCACGGACTAGCGGGAGACGAGCAGTACTTC. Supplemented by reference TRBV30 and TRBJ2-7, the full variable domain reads SQTIHQWPATLVQPVGSPLSLECTVEGTSNPNLYWYRQAAGRGLQLLFYSVGIGQISSEVPQNLSASRPQDRQFILSSKKLLLSDSGFYLCAWSVFHGLAGDEQYFGPGTRLTVT.

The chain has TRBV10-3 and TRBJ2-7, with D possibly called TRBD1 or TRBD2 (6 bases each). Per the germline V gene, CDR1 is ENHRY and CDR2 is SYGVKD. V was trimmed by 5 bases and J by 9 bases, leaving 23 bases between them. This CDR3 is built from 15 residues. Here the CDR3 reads CAISSVDHIGGGQYF. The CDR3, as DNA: TGTGCCATCAGTTCGGTGGACCATATCGGAGGGGGGCAGTACTTC.

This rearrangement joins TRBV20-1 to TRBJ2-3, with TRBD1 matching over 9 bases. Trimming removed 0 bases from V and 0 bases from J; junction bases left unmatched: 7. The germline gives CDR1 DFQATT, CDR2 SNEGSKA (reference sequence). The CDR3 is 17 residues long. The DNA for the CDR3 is TGCAGTGCTAGAGAACAGGGGGCGTTACGTAGCACAGATACGCAGTATTTT. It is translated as CSAREQGALRSTDTQYF.

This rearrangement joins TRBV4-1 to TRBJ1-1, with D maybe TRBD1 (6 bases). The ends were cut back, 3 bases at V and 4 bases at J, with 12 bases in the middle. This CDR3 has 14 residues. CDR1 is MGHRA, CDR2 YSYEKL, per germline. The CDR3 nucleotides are TGCGCCAGCAGCCACCGACAGGATGGCACTGAAGCTTTCTTT. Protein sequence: CASSHRQDGTEAFF.

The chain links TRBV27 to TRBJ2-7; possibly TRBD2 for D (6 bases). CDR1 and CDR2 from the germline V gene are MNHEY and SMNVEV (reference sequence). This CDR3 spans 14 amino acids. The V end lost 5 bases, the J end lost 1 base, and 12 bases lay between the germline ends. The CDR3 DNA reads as TGTGCCAGCAGTCCACTAGCCCTATCCTACGAGCAGTACTTC. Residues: CASSPLALSYEQYF.

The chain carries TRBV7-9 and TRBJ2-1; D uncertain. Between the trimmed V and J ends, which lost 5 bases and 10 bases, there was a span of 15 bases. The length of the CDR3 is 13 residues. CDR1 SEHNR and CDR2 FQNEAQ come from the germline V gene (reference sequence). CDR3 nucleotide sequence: TGTGCCAGCAGCCCCCCAGGTGGGGTGGAGCAGTTCTTC. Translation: CASSPPGGVEQFF.

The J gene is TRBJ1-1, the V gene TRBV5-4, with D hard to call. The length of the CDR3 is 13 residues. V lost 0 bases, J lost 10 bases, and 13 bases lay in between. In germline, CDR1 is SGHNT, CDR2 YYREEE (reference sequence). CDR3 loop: CASSLGPEPVAFF. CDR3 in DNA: TGTGCCAGCAGCTTGGGTCCCGAGCCTGTAGCTTTCTTT.

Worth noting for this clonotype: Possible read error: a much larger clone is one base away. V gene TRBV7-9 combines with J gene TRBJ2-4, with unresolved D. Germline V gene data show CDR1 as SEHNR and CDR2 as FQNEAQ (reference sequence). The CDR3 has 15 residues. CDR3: CASSSYSRAKNIQCF. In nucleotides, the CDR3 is TGTGCCAGCAGCTCGTACAGCAGAGCCAAAAACATTCAGTGCTTC.

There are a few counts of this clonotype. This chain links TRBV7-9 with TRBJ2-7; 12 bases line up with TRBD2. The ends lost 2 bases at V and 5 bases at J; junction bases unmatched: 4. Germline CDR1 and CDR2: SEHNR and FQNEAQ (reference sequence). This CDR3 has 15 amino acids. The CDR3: CASSLPSGRADEQYF. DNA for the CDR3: TGTGCCAGCAGCTTACCTAGCGGGAGGGCGGACGAGCAGTACTTC.

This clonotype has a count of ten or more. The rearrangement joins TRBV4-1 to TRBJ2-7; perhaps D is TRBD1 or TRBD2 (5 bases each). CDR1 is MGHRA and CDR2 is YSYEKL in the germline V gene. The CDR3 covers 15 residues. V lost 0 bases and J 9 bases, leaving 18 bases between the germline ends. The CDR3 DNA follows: TGCGCCAGCAGCCAAGAGAGGGTTACGGGGCAGAGGCAGTACTTC. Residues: CASSQERVTGQRQYF.

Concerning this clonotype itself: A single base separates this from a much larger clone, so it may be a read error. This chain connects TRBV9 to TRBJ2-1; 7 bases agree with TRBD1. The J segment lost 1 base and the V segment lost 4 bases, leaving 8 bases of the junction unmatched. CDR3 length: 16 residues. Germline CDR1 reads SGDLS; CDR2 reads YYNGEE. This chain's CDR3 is CASSPQDRSSYNEQFF. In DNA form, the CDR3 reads TGTGCCAGCAGCCCCCAGGACAGGTCTTCCTACAATGAGCAGTTCTTC.

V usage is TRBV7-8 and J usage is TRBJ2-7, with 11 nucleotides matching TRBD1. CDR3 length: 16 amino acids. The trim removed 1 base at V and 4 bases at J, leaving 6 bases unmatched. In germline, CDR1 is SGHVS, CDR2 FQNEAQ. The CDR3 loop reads CASSLGFGQGAYEQYF. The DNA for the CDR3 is TGTGCCAGCAGCTTAGGGTTCGGACAGGGGGCGTACGAGCAGTACTTC. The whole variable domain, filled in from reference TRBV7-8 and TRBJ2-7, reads GAGVSQSPRYKVAKRGQDVALRCDPISGHVSLFWYQQALGQGPEFLTYFQNEAQLDKSGLPSDRFFAERPEGSVSTLKIQRTQQEDSAVYLCASSLGFGQGAYEQYFGPGTRLTVT.

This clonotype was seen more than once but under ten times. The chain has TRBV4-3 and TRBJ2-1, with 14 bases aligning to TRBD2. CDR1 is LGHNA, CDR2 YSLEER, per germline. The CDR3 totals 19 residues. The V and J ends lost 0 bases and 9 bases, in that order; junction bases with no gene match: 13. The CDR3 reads CASSQDRGARLAGGVEQFF. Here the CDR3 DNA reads TGCGCCAGCAGCCAAGACCGAGGAGCCAGACTAGCGGGGGGGGTTGAGCAGTTCTTC.

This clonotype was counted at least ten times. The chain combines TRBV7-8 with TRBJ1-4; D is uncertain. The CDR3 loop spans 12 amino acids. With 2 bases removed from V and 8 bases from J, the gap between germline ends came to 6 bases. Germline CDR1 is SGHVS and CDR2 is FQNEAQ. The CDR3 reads CASSLSLEKLFF. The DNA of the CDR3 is TGTGCCAGCAGCTTAAGTCTGGAAAAACTGTTTTTT.

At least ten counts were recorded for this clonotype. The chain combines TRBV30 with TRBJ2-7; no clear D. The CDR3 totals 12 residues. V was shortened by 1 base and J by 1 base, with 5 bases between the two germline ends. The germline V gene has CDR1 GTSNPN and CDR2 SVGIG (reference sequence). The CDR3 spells CAWSEVSYEQYF. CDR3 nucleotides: TGTGCCTGGAGTGAAGTATCCTACGAGCAGTACTTC.

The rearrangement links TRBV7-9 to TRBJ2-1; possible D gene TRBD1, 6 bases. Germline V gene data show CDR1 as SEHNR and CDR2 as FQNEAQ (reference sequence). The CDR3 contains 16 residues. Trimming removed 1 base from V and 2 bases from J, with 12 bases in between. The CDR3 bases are TGTGCCAGCAGCTTAGTCGAGACAGGACCCTACAATGAGCAGTTCTTC. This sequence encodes CASSLVETGPYNEQFF.

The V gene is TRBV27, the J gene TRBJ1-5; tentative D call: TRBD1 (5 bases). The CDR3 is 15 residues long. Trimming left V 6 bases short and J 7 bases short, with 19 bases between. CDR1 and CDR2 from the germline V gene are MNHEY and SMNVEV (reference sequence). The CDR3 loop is CASRPTRGGRQPQHF. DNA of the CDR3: TGTGCCAGCAGGCCAACCCGCGGGGGTCGGCAGCCCCAGCATTTT.

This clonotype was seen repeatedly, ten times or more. CDR3 sequence: CASSPGTRGATDTQYF. DNA of the CDR3: TGTGCCAGCAGCCCCGGGACACGCGGAGCCACAGATACGCAGTATTTT. The V call is TRBV14, the J call TRBJ2-3; the D gene is possibly TRBD1 (6 bases). Looked up from germline, CDR1 is SGHDN and CDR2 is FVKESK. Trimming left V 4 bases short and J 2 bases short, with 16 bases between. This CDR3 is built from 16 residues. The full variable domain, its missing parts supplied by reference TRBV14 and TRBJ2-3, is EAGVTQFPSHSVIEKGQTVTLRCDPISGHDNLYWYRRVMGKEIKFLLHFVKESKQDESGMPNNRFLAERTGGTYSTLKVQPAELEDSGVYFCASSPGTRGATDTQYFGPGTRLTVL.

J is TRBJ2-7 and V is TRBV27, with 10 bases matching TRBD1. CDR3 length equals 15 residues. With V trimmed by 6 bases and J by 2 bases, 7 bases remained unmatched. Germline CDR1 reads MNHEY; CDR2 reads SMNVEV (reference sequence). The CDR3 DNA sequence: TGTGCCAGCAGGGAGGGACAGGGGCCCGCCTACGAGCAGTACTTC. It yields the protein CASREGQGPAYEQYF.

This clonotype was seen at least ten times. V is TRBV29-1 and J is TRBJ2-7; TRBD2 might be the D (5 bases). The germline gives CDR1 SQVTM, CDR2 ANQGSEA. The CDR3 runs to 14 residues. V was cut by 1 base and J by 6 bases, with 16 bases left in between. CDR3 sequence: CSVEAPSARGEQYF. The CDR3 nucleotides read TGCAGCGTTGAAGCCCCCAGCGCCCGGGGCGAGCAGTACTTC.

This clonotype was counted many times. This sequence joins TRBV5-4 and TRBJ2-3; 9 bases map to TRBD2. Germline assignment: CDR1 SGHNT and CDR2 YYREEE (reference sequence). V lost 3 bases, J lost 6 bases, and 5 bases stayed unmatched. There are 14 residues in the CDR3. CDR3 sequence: CASSYSGGVDTQYF. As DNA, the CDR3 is TGTGCCAGCAGCTATAGCGGGGGTGTCGATACGCAGTATTTT.